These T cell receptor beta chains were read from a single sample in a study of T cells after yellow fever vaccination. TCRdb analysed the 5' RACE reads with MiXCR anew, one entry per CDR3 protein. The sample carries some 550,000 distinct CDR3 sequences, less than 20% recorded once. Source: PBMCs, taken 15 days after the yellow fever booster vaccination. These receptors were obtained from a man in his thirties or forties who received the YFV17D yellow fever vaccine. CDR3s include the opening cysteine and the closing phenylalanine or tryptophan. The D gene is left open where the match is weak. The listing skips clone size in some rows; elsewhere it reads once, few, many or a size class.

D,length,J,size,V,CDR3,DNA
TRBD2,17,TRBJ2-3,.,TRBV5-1,CASSLGAGTGSTDTQYF,TGCGCCAGCAGCTTGGGAGCGGGAACGGGAAGCACAGATACGCAGTATTTT
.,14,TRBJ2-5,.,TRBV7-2,CASSISGQKETQYF,TGTGCCAGCAGCATTAGTGGGCAGAAAGAGACCCAGTACTTC
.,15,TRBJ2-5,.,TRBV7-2,CASSLADPRWGTQYF,TGTGCCAGCAGCTTAGCGGATCCTCGTTGGGGGACCCAGTACTTC
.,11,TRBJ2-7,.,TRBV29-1,CSITGTYEQYF,TGCAGCATAACAGGCACCTACGAGCAGTACTTC
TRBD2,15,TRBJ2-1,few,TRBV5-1,CASSFVGTSGMEQFF,TGCGCCAGCAGCTTCGTCGGGACTAGCGGGATGGAGCAGTTCTTC
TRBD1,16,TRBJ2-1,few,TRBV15,CATSASGQGRDNEQFF,TGTGCCACCAGCGCCTCGGGACAGGGGCGGGACAATGAGCAGTTCTTC
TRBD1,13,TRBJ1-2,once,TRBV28,CATEGQGVYGYTF,TGTGCCACAGAGGGACAGGGGGTCTATGGCTACACCTTC
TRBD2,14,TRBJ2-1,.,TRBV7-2,CASNPWEGRNEQFF,TGTGCCAGCAACCCTTGGGAGGGCCGCAATGAGCAGTTCTTC
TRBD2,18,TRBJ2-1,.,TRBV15,CATSRDPPTSGRNNEQFF,TGTGCCACCAGCAGAGACCCCCCGACTAGCGGGAGGAACAATGAGCAGTTCTTC
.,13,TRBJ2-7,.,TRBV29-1,CSVEAGSGYEQYF,TGCAGCGTTGAAGCAGGTAGCGGCTACGAGCAGTACTTC